The count of the clone carrying this TCR beta chain is one. Its antigen remains unidentified. The entry originates in a study of shared clonotypes between healthy human individuals. Study-level findings and limits: Relative to their counterparts shared across all four donors, non-shared clonotypes exhibited diminished generation probabilities. Having only a few donors restricted how much genetic and exposure-history diversity was captured.

Terminally differentiated effector memory CD45RA+ cells were left out of the naive CD8 fraction, which was CD45RO-negative and positively selected for CCR7. Data came from immunoSEQ multiplex PCR; TCRdb stores just in-frame clones and leaves some out. The sample consists of approximately 1.9 million clones, about 93% of them appearing once. This CDR3 comprises 15 residues. Germline V lookup: CDR1 MNHEY, CDR2 SMNVEV (reference sequence). The germline V and J ends were trimmed by 1 base and 1 base, with 10 bases remaining between them. The gene calls are TRBV27 and TRBJ1-1; D is possibly TRBD1 (5 bases). This sequence originates from a man younger than 35 in good health. Some clones in this sample may be carry-over from other donors' samples. Specimen: naive CD8+ T cells from PBMCs. DNA of the CDR3: TGTGCCAGCAGTTTATTGTGGGGCTCGAACACTGAAGCTTTCTTT. It yields the protein CASSLLWGSNTEAFF.